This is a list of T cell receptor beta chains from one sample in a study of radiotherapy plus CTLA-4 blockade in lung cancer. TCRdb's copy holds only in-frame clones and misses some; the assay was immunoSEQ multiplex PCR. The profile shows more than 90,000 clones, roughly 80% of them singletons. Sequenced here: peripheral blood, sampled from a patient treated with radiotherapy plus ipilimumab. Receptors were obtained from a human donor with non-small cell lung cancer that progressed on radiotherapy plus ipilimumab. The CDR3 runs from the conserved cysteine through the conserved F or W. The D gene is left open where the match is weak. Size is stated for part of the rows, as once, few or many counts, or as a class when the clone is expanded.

CDR3 DNA: TGTGCCAGCAGCCCGGACAGGCAACAAGAAGCTTTCTTT
CDR3 protein: CASSPDRQQEAFF
D gene: TRBD1
J gene: TRBJ1-1
clone size: -
V gene: TRBV6-5

CDR3 DNA: TGTGCCAGCAGTTGGGGGCTAATGACCCAGTACTTC
CDR3 protein: CASSWGLMTQYF
D gene: -
J gene: TRBJ2-5
clone size: -
V gene: TRBV28

CDR3 DNA: TGTGCCAGCAGCTTAGGCGGGAGCGATGAGCAGTTCTTC
CDR3 protein: CASSLGGSDEQFF
D gene: TRBD2
J gene: TRBJ2-1
clone size: -
V gene: TRBV11-2

CDR3 DNA: TGTGCCAGCCAAACGGGGCGGCAAACGGGTCAGCCCCAGCATTTT
CDR3 protein: CASQTGRQTGQPQHF
D gene: -
J gene: TRBJ1-5
clone size: few
V gene: TRBV28

CDR3 DNA: TGTGCCAGCAGTGCCGGGGCCGCTCAGCCCCAGCATTTT
CDR3 protein: CASSAGAAQPQHF
D gene: -
J gene: TRBJ1-5
clone size: -
V gene: TRBV25-1

CDR3 DNA: TGCAGCGTTCGGGGTTCCTACAATGAGCAGTTCTTC
CDR3 protein: CSVRGSYNEQFF
D gene: -
J gene: TRBJ2-1
clone size: -
V gene: TRBV29-1

CDR3 DNA: TGTGCCAGCAGCACCACGACAGGGAATTATGGCTACACCTTC
CDR3 protein: CASSTTTGNYGYTF
D gene: TRBD1
J gene: TRBJ1-2
clone size: -
V gene: TRBV9

CDR3 DNA: TGCAGCGTTAACAGGGGAATGAACACTGAAGCTTTCTTT
CDR3 protein: CSVNRGMNTEAFF
D gene: TRBD1
J gene: TRBJ1-1
clone size: -
V gene: TRBV29-1

CDR3 DNA: TGTGCCAGCAGTTTAACCCCAGAGATAACCGGGGAGCTGTTTTTT
CDR3 protein: CASSLTPEITGELFF
D gene: -
J gene: TRBJ2-2
clone size: -
V gene: TRBV27

CDR3 DNA: TGTGCCAGCAGTTTGGGGGGGCCAAACGAGCAGTACTTC
CDR3 protein: CASSLGGPNEQYF
D gene: -
J gene: TRBJ2-7
clone size: once
V gene: TRBV28

CDR3 DNA: TGTGCCAGCTCACGAGGCACAGGGGGCAATCAGCCCCAGCATTTT
CDR3 protein: CASSRGTGGNQPQHF
D gene: TRBD1
J gene: TRBJ1-5
clone size: -
V gene: TRBV18

CDR3 DNA: TGTGCCAGCAGTTACGAGCCCACAGGGGCCGGTCAGCCCCAGCATTTT
CDR3 protein: CASSYEPTGAGQPQHF
D gene: TRBD1
J gene: TRBJ1-5
clone size: -
V gene: TRBV6-5

CDR3 DNA: TGTGCCAGCAGTCCTATACGTCGACTAGCGGACCCGACAGATACGCAGTATTTT
CDR3 protein: CASSPIRRLADPTDTQYF
D gene: TRBD2
J gene: TRBJ2-3
clone size: once
V gene: TRBV28

CDR3 DNA: TGTGCCAGCAGTCAGACGGAAAATCAGCCCCAGCATTTT
CDR3 protein: CASSQTENQPQHF
D gene: -
J gene: TRBJ1-5
clone size: -
V gene: TRBV27

CDR3 DNA: TGTGCCAGCAGCTCTAACAGGGTTGCCTACGAGCAGTACTTC
CDR3 protein: CASSSNRVAYEQYF
D gene: -
J gene: TRBJ2-7
clone size: once
V gene: TRBV7-2

CDR3 DNA: TGTGCCAGCAGCCCCGTTGTGGTGGGTTCACCCCTCCACTTT
CDR3 protein: CASSPVVVGSPLHF
D gene: -
J gene: TRBJ1-6
clone size: -
V gene: TRBV9

CDR3 DNA: TGTGCCAGCAGCTTGGCTCCGAGCGGGAGGGCCAGGTTAGAGACCCAGTACTTC
CDR3 protein: CASSLAPSGRARLETQYF
D gene: TRBD2
J gene: TRBJ2-5
clone size: -
V gene: TRBV5-4

CDR3 DNA: TGTGCCAGCAGTAACCCCCCAAAAAATTCAGGGGTAGAGTACTTC
CDR3 protein: CASSNPPKNSGVEYF
D gene: -
J gene: TRBJ2-4
clone size: -
V gene: TRBV2

CDR3 DNA: TGTGCCAGTAGTATTACGCTAGCGGCCACCTACGAGCAGTACTTC
CDR3 protein: CASSITLAATYEQYF
D gene: TRBD2
J gene: TRBJ2-7
clone size: -
V gene: TRBV19

CDR3 DNA: TGCGCCAGCAGCTATCAGGCCGGGACAGGGACCTACGAGCAGTACTTC
CDR3 protein: CASSYQAGTGTYEQYF
D gene: TRBD1
J gene: TRBJ2-7
clone size: -
V gene: TRBV5-1

CDR3 DNA: TGCGCCAGCAGCTTGAACTCGGGAGGCCACAATGAGCAGTTCTTC
CDR3 protein: CASSLNSGGHNEQFF
D gene: TRBD2
J gene: TRBJ2-1
clone size: -
V gene: TRBV5-1

CDR3 DNA: TGTGCCAGCAGTGGAACAGGGGAGACCCAGTACTTC
CDR3 protein: CASSGTGETQYF
D gene: -
J gene: TRBJ2-5
clone size: -
V gene: TRBV2

CDR3 DNA: TGTGCCAGCAGCCCCTTTCTCGGTGGGATGAACACTGAAGCTTTCTTT
CDR3 protein: CASSPFLGGMNTEAFF
D gene: -
J gene: TRBJ1-1
clone size: -
V gene: TRBV11-1

CDR3 DNA: TGTGCCAGCAGCTTTGAGGGGGGTCCCTACAATGAGCAGTTCTTC
CDR3 protein: CASSFEGGPYNEQFF
D gene: -
J gene: TRBJ2-1
clone size: once
V gene: TRBV6-1

CDR3 DNA: TGTGCCAGCAGCTTATTACAGGGGGCCACTGAAGCTTTCTTT
CDR3 protein: CASSLLQGATEAFF
D gene: TRBD1
J gene: TRBJ1-1
clone size: -
V gene: TRBV7-9

CDR3 DNA: TGCGCCAGCAGCTTGGGAGGGAGTGGTACAGATACGCAGTATTTT
CDR3 protein: CASSLGGSGTDTQYF
D gene: -
J gene: TRBJ2-3
clone size: -
V gene: TRBV5-1

CDR3 DNA: TGTGCCAGTAGTATATCTAGCGGGAGCTACGAGCAGTACTTC
CDR3 protein: CASSISSGSYEQYF
D gene: TRBD2
J gene: TRBJ2-7
clone size: -
V gene: TRBV19

CDR3 DNA: TGTGCCAGCAGGGAAACAGGGACGCACGAGCAGTACTTC
CDR3 protein: CASRETGTHEQYF
D gene: -
J gene: TRBJ2-7
clone size: few
V gene: TRBV6-1

CDR3 DNA: TGCGCCAGCAGCTCGGGACAGGGTAGCTACGAGCAGTACTTC
CDR3 protein: CASSSGQGSYEQYF
D gene: TRBD1
J gene: TRBJ2-7
clone size: -
V gene: TRBV5-1

CDR3 DNA: TGTGCCAGCAGCGTAGGAATAGGGTTGGAGACCCAGTACTTC
CDR3 protein: CASSVGIGLETQYF
D gene: -
J gene: TRBJ2-5
clone size: -
V gene: TRBV9

CDR3 DNA: TGCGCCAGCAGCTTGCTCCCCGATCAGCCCCAGCATTTT
CDR3 protein: CASSLLPDQPQHF
D gene: -
J gene: TRBJ1-5
clone size: few
V gene: TRBV5-1

CDR3 DNA: TGTGCCAGCAGGGGACCCGCCCACTACGAGCAGTACTTC
CDR3 protein: CASRGPAHYEQYF
D gene: -
J gene: TRBJ2-7
clone size: -
V gene: TRBV28

CDR3 DNA: TGTGCCAGCAGCTTGCCCGGGACAGCCCGGGAGACCCAGTACTTC
CDR3 protein: CASSLPGTARETQYF
D gene: TRBD1
J gene: TRBJ2-5
clone size: -
V gene: TRBV5-6